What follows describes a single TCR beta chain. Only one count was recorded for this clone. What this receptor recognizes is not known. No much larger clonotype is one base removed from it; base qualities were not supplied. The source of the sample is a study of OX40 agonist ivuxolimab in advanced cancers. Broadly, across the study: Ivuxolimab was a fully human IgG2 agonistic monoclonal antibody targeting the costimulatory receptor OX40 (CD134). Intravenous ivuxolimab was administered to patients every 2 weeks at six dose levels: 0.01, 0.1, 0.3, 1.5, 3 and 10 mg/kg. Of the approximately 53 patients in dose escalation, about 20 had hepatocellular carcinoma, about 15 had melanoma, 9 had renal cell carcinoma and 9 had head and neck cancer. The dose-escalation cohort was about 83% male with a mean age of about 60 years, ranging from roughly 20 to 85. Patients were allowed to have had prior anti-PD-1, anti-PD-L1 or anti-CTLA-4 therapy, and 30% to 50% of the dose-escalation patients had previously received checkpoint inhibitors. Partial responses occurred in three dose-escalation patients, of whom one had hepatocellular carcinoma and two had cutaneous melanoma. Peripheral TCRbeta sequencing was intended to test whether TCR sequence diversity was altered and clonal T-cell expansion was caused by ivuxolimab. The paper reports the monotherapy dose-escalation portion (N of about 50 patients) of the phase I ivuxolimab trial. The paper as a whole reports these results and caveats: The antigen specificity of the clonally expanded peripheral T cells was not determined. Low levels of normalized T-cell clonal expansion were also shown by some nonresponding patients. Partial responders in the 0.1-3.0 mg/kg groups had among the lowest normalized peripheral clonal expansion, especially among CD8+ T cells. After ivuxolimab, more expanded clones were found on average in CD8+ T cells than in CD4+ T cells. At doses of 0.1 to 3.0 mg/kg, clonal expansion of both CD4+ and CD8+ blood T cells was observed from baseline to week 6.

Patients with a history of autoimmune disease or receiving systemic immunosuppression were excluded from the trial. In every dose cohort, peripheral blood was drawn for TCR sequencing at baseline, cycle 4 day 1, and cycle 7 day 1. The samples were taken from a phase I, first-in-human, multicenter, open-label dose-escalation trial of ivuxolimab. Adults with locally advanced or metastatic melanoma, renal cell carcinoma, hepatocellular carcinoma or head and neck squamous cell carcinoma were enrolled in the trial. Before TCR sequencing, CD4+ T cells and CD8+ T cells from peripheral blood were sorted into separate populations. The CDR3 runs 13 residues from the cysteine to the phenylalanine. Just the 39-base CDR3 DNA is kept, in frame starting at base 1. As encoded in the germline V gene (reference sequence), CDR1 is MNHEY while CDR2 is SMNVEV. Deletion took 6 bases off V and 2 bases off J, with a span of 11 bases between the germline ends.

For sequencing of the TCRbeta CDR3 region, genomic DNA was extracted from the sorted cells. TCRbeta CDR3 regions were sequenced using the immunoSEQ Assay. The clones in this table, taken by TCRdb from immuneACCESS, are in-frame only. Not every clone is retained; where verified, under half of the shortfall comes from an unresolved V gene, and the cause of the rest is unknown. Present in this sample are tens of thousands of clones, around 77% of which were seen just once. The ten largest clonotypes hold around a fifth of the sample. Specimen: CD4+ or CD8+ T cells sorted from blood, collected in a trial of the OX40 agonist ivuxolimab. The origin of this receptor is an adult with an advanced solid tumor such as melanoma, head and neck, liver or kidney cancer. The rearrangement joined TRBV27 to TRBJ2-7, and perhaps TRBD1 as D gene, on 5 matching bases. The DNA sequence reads TGTGCCAGCAGGTCAGGGTTAGCCTACGAGCAGTACTTC. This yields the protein CASRSGLAYEQYF.